This is a list of T cell receptor beta chains from one sample in a study of primary melanoma T cells and metastatic recurrence. Here immunoSEQ multiplex PCR was the method, and the copy in TCRdb shows in-frame clones only, minus some. The table lists a few dozen clones. The sample taken for sequencing was melanoma tumor tissue. The receptor set was obtained from a human donor with melanoma. CDR3s include the opening cysteine and the closing phenylalanine or tryptophan. Fields, in order: V gene, D gene, J gene, CDR3 DNA, CDR3 protein. The D gene is left open where the match is weak.

TRBV30	TRBD1	TRBJ1-2	TGTGCCTGGAGGATCAGGGGGAACTATGGCTACACCTTC	CAWRIRGNYGYTF
TRBV28	-	TRBJ2-7	TGTGCCAGCAGTTTGGGCGTCCTTAGGGTCAACGAGCAGTACTTC	CASSLGVLRVNEQYF
TRBV23-1	TRBD1	TRBJ2-3	TGCGCCAGCAGCCAAAGGACAGGCGTAGATACGCAGTATTTT	CASSQRTGVDTQYF
TRBV11-3	TRBD1	TRBJ1-1	TGTGCCAGCAGCTTGATACAGGGGGCGAATGAAGCTTTCTTT	CASSLIQGANEAFF
TRBV19	-	TRBJ2-5	TGTGCCAGTGGGAGGAGTTACCAAGAGACCCAGTACTTC	CASGRSYQETQYF
TRBV30	TRBD1	TRBJ2-5	TGTGCCTGGACCACACCTACAGGGGGGTCGGAGACCCAGTACTTC	CAWTTPTGGSETQYF
TRBV6-8	TRBD1	TRBJ1-6	TGTGCCAGCAGTTACACAGGGGGCGGTTCACCCCTCCACTTT	CASSYTGGGSPLHF
TRBV11-3	TRBD2	TRBJ2-2	TGTGCCAGCAGCCCGCGGACTAGCGGGGGGGGAACCGGGGAGCTGTTTTTT	CASSPRTSGGGTGELFF
TRBV14	-	TRBJ1-2	TGTGCCAGCAGCCAAGATTGGTTCTCTGGCTACACCTTC	CASSQDWFSGYTF
TRBV11-3	TRBD1	TRBJ1-6	TGTGCCAGCAGAATGGACAGGGGCAATTCACCCCTCCACTTT	CASRMDRGNSPLHF